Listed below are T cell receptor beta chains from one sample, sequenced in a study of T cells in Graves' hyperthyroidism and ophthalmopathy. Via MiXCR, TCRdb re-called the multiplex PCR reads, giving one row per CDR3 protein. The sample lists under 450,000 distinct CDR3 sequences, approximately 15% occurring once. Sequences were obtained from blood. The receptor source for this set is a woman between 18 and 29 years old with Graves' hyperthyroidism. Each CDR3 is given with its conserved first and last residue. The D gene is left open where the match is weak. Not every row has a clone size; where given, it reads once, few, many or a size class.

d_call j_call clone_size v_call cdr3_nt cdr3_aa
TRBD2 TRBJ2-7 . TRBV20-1 TGCAGTGCTAGAGATCGGAGAGCGGGGTCCCACGAGCAGTACTTC CSARDRRAGSHEQYF
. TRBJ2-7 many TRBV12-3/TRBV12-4 TGTGCCAGCAGTCTACGAGGGCGTGGGCCGAGCTCCTACGAGCAGTACTTC CASSLRGRGPSSYEQYF
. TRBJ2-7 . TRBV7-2 TGTGCCAGCAGCTTTTTCCCCGGAAGATACGAGCAGTACTTC CASSFFPGRYEQYF
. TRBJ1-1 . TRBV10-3 TGTGCCAGCGTCCGGGACGGAGGTATGAACACTGAAGCTTTCTTT CASVRDGGMNTEAFF
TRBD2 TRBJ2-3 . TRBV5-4 TGTGCCAGCAGACAGGGACTAGTTAGAACAGATACGCAGTATTTT CASRQGLVRTDTQYF
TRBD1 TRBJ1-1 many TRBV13 TGTGCCAGCAGCCTGATCAGGGGGTCCACTGAAGCTTTCTTT CASSLIRGSTEAFF
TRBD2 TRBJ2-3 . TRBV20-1 TGCAGTGCCCGACTAGCGGGAGCGGGAGATACGCAGTATTTT CSARLAGAGDTQYF
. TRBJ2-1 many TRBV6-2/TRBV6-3 TGTGCCAGCAGTTATAAGTACAGACACAATGAGCAGTTCTTC CASSYKYRHNEQFF
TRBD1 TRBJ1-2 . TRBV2 TGTGCCAGCAGTGGAAGACAGGGGGCGCGGGGCTACACCTTC CASSGRQGARGYTF
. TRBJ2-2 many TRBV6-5 TGTGCCAGCAGTTACAAGATAAACACCGGGGAGCTGTTTTTT CASSYKINTGELFF
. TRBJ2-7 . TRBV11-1 TGTGCCGGCAGCCTAGACAAGACTGCGGTCCAGCAGTACTTC CAGSLDKTAVQQYF
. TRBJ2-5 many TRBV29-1 TGCAGCGTTGGGGCAAGAGGGGAGACCCAGTACTTC CSVGARGETQYF
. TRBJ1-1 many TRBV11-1 TGTGCCAGCAGCTTAAGGACAGAGAACACTGAAGCTTTCTTT CASSLRTENTEAFF
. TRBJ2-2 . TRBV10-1 TGCGCCAGCAGTGATTTCGGACAATCGAACACCGGGGAGCTGTTTTTT CASSDFGQSNTGELFF
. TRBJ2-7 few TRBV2 TGTGCCATCAGTGGGCAGGACCGCCTGGACGAGCAGTACTTC CAISGQDRLDEQYF
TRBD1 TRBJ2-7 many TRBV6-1 TGTGCCAGCAGCCAGGGGGCAACCTACGAGCAGTACTTC CASSQGATYEQYF
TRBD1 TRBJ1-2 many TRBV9 TGTGCCAGCAGCAGCCCGACAGGGGCCAGGTATGGCTACACCTTC CASSSPTGARYGYTF
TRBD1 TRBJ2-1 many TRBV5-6 TGTGCCAGCAGCGGGATCCAGGACAGGGGGAATGAGCAGTTCTTC CASSGIQDRGNEQFF
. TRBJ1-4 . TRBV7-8 TGTGCCAGCAGCTTGCTCGATGGTTACCGCGAAAAACTGTTTTTT CASSLLDGYREKLFF
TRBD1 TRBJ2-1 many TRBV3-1 TGTGCCAGCAGCGAACGGACAGGGGTTAATGAGCAGTTCTTC CASSERTGVNEQFF
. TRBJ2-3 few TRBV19 TGTGCCAGTAGTATAGGCCGAAGCACAGGGACGCAGTATTTT CASSIGRSTGTQYF
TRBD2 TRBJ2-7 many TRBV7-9 TGTGCCAGCAGCTTGACTAGCGCTGAGGAGCAGTACTTC CASSLTSAEEQYF
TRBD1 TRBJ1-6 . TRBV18 TGTGCCAGCTCACTGAACGGACAGGGGGCAACGTCGTCCTATAATTCACCCCTCCACTTT CASSLNGQGATSSYNSPLHF
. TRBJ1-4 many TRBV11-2 TGTGCCAGCAGCTTTTCCTCCACCGTTAATAATGAAAAACTGTTTTTT CASSFSSTVNNEKLFF
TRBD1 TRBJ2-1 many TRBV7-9 TGTGCCAGCAGCCAGAGACAGGGGCAAAATGAGCAGTTCTTC CASSQRQGQNEQFF
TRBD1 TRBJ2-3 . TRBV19 TGTGCCAGTAGTATGGGCAGGGGGCAGACCTCAGATACGCAGTATTTT CASSMGRGQTSDTQYF
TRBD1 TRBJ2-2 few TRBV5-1 TGCGCCAGCAGCTTGGTTCGGGACAGGGCTACCGGGGAGCTGTTTTTT CASSLVRDRATGELFF
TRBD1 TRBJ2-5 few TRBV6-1 TGTGCCAGCAGACCCGGGACAGGGCCGGCGGAGACCCAGTACTTC CASRPGTGPAETQYF
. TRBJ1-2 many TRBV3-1 TGTGCCAGCAGCCCCTGGAGGGGCGATGGCTACACCTTC CASSPWRGDGYTF
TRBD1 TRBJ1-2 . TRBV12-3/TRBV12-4 TGTGCCAGCAGTTCTCCCCGCGCCACCCGACCAGGGACAGGGGGCGATGGCTACACCTTC CASSSPRATRPGTGGDGYTF
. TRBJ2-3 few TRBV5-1 TGCGCCAGCAGCTTGGATCAGGGAAGGGGCACAGATACGCAGTATTTT CASSLDQGRGTDTQYF
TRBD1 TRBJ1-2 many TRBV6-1 TGTGCCAGCAGGAGAGGACAGGGGGCGGTTGGCTACACCTTC CASRRGQGAVGYTF
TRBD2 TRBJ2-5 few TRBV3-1 TGTGCCAGCAGCCCAGGGGTAGCGGGGGGGACCCAGTACTTC CASSPGVAGGTQYF
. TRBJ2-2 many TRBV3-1 TGTGCCAGCAGCCCCTACCCGGACACCGGGGAGCTGTTTTTT CASSPYPDTGELFF
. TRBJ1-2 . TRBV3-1 TGTGCCAGCAGCCAAAGCCTCCCCGATGGCTACACCTTC CASSQSLPDGYTF
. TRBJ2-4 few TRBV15 TGTGCCACCAGCACCCCAACAGGCCCCTTTCAGTACTTC CATSTPTGPFQYF
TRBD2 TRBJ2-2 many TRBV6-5 TGTGCCAGCAGTTACCCCAGAACGGGACTAGCTCCCGAAAGGGGCACCGGGGAGCTGTTTTTT CASSYPRTGLAPERGTGELFF
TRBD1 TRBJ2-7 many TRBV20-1 TGCAGTGCTTTGGGACAGGCGAATTACGAGCAGTACTTC CSALGQANYEQYF
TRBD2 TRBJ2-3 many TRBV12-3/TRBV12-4 TGTGCCAGCAGCTCGACCCTTGGGACTAGCGGTAGCACAGATACGCAGTATTTT CASSSTLGTSGSTDTQYF
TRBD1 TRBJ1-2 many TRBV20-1 TGCAGTGCTAGATCAGGGGGCTATGGCTACACCTTC CSARSGGYGYTF
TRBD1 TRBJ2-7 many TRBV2 TGTGCCAGCAGCCGCGGACAGGATTTCTACGAGCAGTACTTC CASSRGQDFYEQYF
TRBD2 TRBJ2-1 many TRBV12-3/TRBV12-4 TGTGCCAGCAGTTTTACTAGCGGGGGGGCGTGGAATGAGCAGTTCTTC CASSFTSGGAWNEQFF
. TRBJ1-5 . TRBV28 TGTGCCAGCAGTTTGCAGTTAGTAGTTAGCAATCAGCCCCAGCATTTT CASSLQLVVSNQPQHF
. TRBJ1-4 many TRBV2 TGTGCCAGCAGTGAGGGGTATCGCGGAGAGAAACTGTTTTTT CASSEGYRGEKLFF
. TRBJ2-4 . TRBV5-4 TGTGCCAGCAGCTCAGCAGGGGCCAGACTAGCCAAAAACATTCAGTACTTC CASSSAGARLAKNIQYF
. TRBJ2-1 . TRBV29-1 TGCAGCGTTCGGCGCTCCTACAATGAGCAGTTCTTC CSVRRSYNEQFF
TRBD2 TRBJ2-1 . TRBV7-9 TGTGCCAGCAGCTTAGAGGGGGGGACTAGCGTAAATGAGCAGTTCTTC CASSLEGGTSVNEQFF
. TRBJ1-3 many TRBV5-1 TGCGCCAGCAGCTTGATCCCAGGTTCTGGAAACACCATATATTTT CASSLIPGSGNTIYF
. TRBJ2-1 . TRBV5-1 TGCGCCAGCAGCTTGAGGACCCCCGTCAATGGGCAGTTCTTC CASSLRTPVNGQFF
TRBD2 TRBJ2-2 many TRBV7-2 TGTGCCAGCAGCAGTCCCGGGACTAGCGGGGGGGCGAGAACCGGGGAGCTGTTTTTT CASSSPGTSGGARTGELFF
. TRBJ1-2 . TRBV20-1 TGCAGTGCTAGAGATCGAAGGGGCAGGGACTACACCTTC CSARDRRGRDYTF
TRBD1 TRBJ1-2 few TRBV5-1 TGCGCCAGCAGCCTTGGACAGGGGACCATAGGGGGCTACACCTTC CASSLGQGTIGGYTF
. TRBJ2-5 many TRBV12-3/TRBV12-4 TGTGCCAGCAGTTTAAGGACATCAGGGGGAGGGCAACGGTACTTC CASSLRTSGGGQRYF
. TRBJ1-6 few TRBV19 TGTGCCAGTAGTACAGATCCTTATAATTCACCCCTCCACTTT CASSTDPYNSPLHF
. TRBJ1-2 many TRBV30 TGTGCCTGGAGTAGTCGAGGGTGGAATGGCTACACCTTC CAWSSRGWNGYTF